These T cell receptor beta chains were read from a single sample in a study of early T cells in non-severe SARS-CoV-2 infection. TCRdb reprocessed the 5' RACE reads via MiXCR and lists one record per CDR3 protein. Of 21,000 or so distinct CDR3 sequences listed, less than 5.5% are singletons. The sequenced sample consisted of whole blood. These receptors all come from an adult who was a healthcare worker with PCR-confirmed SARS-CoV-2 infection or an uninfected control (not recorded which). The CDR3 runs from the conserved cysteine through the conserved F or W. Fields, in order: CDR3 length, D gene, J gene, V gene, clone size, CDR3 DNA, CDR3 protein. D genes are given only for firm matches. Clone size appears in some rows only: once, few, many, or a class for an expanded clone.

len: 14
d_gene: TRBD1
j_gene: TRBJ1-2
v_gene: TRBV4-1
abundance: medium-sized
CDR3nt: TGCGCCAGCAGCCCCGACAGGGGGGCCTATGGCTACACCTTC
CDR3aa: CASSPDRGAYGYTF

len: 15
d_gene: TRBD2
j_gene: TRBJ2-2
v_gene: TRBV27
abundance: few
CDR3nt: TGTGCCAGCAGTTTAGCAGCGGGAATGGCCGGGGAGCTGTTTTTT
CDR3aa: CASSLAAGMAGELFF

len: 11
d_gene: .
j_gene: TRBJ2-4
v_gene: TRBV29-1
abundance: few
CDR3nt: TGCAGCGTTAGCGCGTTGAACATTCAGTACTTC
CDR3aa: CSVSALNIQYF

len: 15
d_gene: .
j_gene: TRBJ2-2
v_gene: TRBV7-9
abundance: few
CDR3nt: TGTGCCAGCAGCTTAGCAGACGAGAACACCGGGGAGCTGTTTTTT
CDR3aa: CASSLADENTGELFF

len: 16
d_gene: .
j_gene: TRBJ2-1
v_gene: TRBV6-5
abundance: large
CDR3nt: TGTGCCAGCAGTCACCGGACTCCAAGCTCCTACAATGAGCAGTTCTTC
CDR3aa: CASSHRTPSSYNEQFF

len: 15
d_gene: .
j_gene: TRBJ2-1
v_gene: TRBV9
abundance: medium-sized
CDR3nt: TGTGCCAGCAGCGCCCGAGCGAGCGCAGACAATGAGCAGTTCTTC
CDR3aa: CASSARASADNEQFF

len: 14
d_gene: .
j_gene: TRBJ1-5
v_gene: TRBV20-1
abundance: many
CDR3nt: TGCAGTGCTAGGGGGGAGAGTGGAAATCAGCCCCAGCATTTT
CDR3aa: CSARGESGNQPQHF

len: 16
d_gene: .
j_gene: TRBJ2-3
v_gene: TRBV6-5
abundance: .
CDR3nt: TGTGCCAGCAGTTATTGGGCAGGACGAAGCACAGATACGCAGTATTTT
CDR3aa: CASSYWAGRSTDTQYF

len: 15
d_gene: TRBD2
j_gene: TRBJ2-2
v_gene: TRBV28
abundance: few
CDR3nt: TGTGCCAGCAGTTTTATGGCGGGAGTCGTCGGGGAGCTGTTTTTT
CDR3aa: CASSFMAGVVGELFF

len: 14
d_gene: .
j_gene: TRBJ2-1
v_gene: TRBV5-1
abundance: many
CDR3nt: TGCGCCAGCAGCTTGGAGGCCGCCTACAATGAGCAGTTCTTC
CDR3aa: CASSLEAAYNEQFF

len: 16
d_gene: .
j_gene: TRBJ2-5
v_gene: TRBV7-9
abundance: many
CDR3nt: TGTGCCAGCAGCGGCCCGCGGGAACCCCCCGACGAGACCCAGTACTTC
CDR3aa: CASSGPREPPDETQYF

len: 15
d_gene: TRBD2
j_gene: TRBJ2-1
v_gene: TRBV6-2/TRBV6-3
abundance: .
CDR3nt: TGTGCCAGCAGCCGCCCCGGCGAGCGGGAGGGCGCTTGGTTCTTC
CDR3aa: CASSRPGEREGAWFF

len: 13
d_gene: TRBD1
j_gene: TRBJ1-1
v_gene: TRBV7-3
abundance: .
CDR3nt: TGTGCCAGCAGTTCCGACAGGGACACTGAAGCTTTCTTT
CDR3aa: CASSSDRDTEAFF

len: 12
d_gene: .
j_gene: TRBJ2-1
v_gene: TRBV11-2
abundance: many
CDR3nt: TGTGCCAGCAGCTTAGGCTACAATGAGCAGTTCTTC
CDR3aa: CASSLGYNEQFF